This TCR beta chain emerged from a study of blood T cell repertoires in COVID-19. The wider study: The study drew acute and convalescent COVID-19 samples from the United States, Italy and Spain. From T cells, B-cell-depleted T cells, or PBMCs came the material, which was cDNA or gDNA.

Source study methods: Reference gene primer amplification gave nucleated cell count estimates. Profiled with immunoSEQ multiplex PCR; TCRdb holds only in-frame clones, not every one. V, J and clone size were drawn from that table, and D and trimming were deduced from the DNA. The sample has 65,000 or so clones, over 80% seen once. The sequenced sample consisted of peripheral blood. This receptor was identified in a man younger than 40 with COVID-19, enrolled during active disease.

In DNA form, the CDR3 reads TGTGCTTGGGGCCGGGGGGGGGCGGCAGCGGGAGGCTACAATGAGCAGTTCTTC. Its protein is CAWGRGGAAAGGYNEQFF. The V and J genes are TRBV12-5 and TRBJ2-1, with TRBD2 matching 9 bases. This CDR3 is built from 18 residues. Trimming took 11 bases from V and 3 from J; bases not matched to a gene: 20. In germline, CDR1 is LGHNT, CDR2 FRNRAP.